This TCR beta chain was captured in a study of cytomegalovirus exposure and HLA in healthy donors (dated by TCRdb to the late 2010s). The study in broad terms: An earlier analysis of some 550 of the donors reported about 250 Gb of sequence data and 100 million to 130 million unique TCR beta sequences from about 200 million T cells. Four or five DR-DQ haplotypes were handled as single units for association and clustering because linkage in the cohort was strong. Approximately 310 gigabases of sequencing data and approximately 84 million unique TCR sequences were included in an early release covering over 600 HLA-typed donors. On average, roughly 250,000 unique TCR beta nucleotide sequences were sequenced per donor among a few hundred genotyped donors of the cohort, with about 17% of those sequences being non-productive. To study patterns of TCR occurrence, a later analysis re-analyzed previously published TCR beta repertoires from 666 donors and added high-resolution HLA genotyping. Among the roughly 430 genotyped donors, under 90% belonged to the genetic ancestry cluster associated with self-reported Caucasian donors. Both class I and class II loci were covered by HLA typing, at four-digit resolution. In an earlier analysis of over 550 of the donors, high-throughput TCR beta sequencing was used to judge whether each TCR beta V gene segment behaved as functional or pseudogenic. Along with the roughly 710-subject first cohort, a separate validation cohort of approximately 110 different subjects was used. The aim of the study was to test whether cataloging public T cell receptors could identify signatures of past pathogen exposure. To predict cytomegalovirus infection status, the study combined high-throughput TCR immunosequencing, statistical association of individual TCRs with disease status, and machine learning. A later genetic analysis used genome-wide SNP genotypes for about 65% of the roughly 670 donors, treating that subset as a discovery cohort. The study profiled the T cell repertoires of 500 to 800 subjects by immunosequencing and related them to cytomegalovirus serostatus. All discovery cohort repertoires had been generated using a single sequencing platform. Alongside the repertoire data, information on donor age, sex, ethnicity and CMV serostatus was compiled. In the later analysis, no new phenotypic data were used to find candidate immune exposures; instead, reliance was placed on TCR beta sequences and their occurrence across donors. Typing coverage varied by locus: about 620-630 donors for A, B, C, DRB1 and DQB1; 522 for DQA1; around 610 for DPA1; more than 450 for DPB1. The paper as a whole reports these results and caveats: The classifier was reported to diagnose cytomegalovirus status with high specificity and sensitivity in both the original and validation cohorts. The presence/absence analyses assumed that sequencing depth was roughly uniform across donors, and that assumption may not be true. A few of the identified cytomegalovirus-associated TCR beta chains were confirmed in vitro to be specific for cytomegalovirus antigens. A further reported finding was that TCR beta sequences accurately predicted the HLA-A and HLA-B alleles for most subjects in the first cohort. Linkage disequilibrium might explain the correlated functional status among segregating V segments, but an unknown experimental factor could not be excluded. At a false discovery rate of 0.05, a later analysis linked about 17,000 TCR beta sequences to specific HLA alleles. A group of highly shared sequence variants was considered likely to be a technical artifact of the sequencing pipeline. Some IMGT-functional V segments, including TRBV6-2 and TRBV6-3, could not be told apart with the 87-base-pair reads, so those segments were excluded. Immune exposure information for the cohort was limited to CMV serostatus. The cohort was sequenced for TCR beta chains only, and without alpha or paired-chain data the features that could be detected were limited. The earlier analysis of fewer than 750 of the donors excluded 15 to 20 rarely observed V segments, including chromosome 9 orphons, because counts were too low. Broadly in line with IMGT annotations, most TCR beta V segments showed up in productive rearrangements about 87% or about 30% of the time in an earlier analysis of approximately 600 of the donors. In a later analysis, TCR association rates were found to vary across HLA loci, with the most associated TCRs seen for DRB1 alleles and the fewest for HLA-C alleles. In a later analysis, HLA-associated TCR beta chains showed more clonal expansion and lower generation probabilities than non-associated chains that were equally common. Across donors, most TCR sequences were observed very rarely, whereas some public TCRs were present in many individuals. Strong co-occurrence of HLA alleles, especially DR and DQ, made assigning TCR associations to individual alleles difficult. Because HLA typing was unavailable for some donors at each locus, only the typed subset was used in association tests. According to the authors, the approach could potentially be generalized to other disease states and immunological phenotypes. In the study, about 150 TCR beta chains were listed as associated with cytomegalovirus. In a later analysis, most CMV-associated TCR beta chains were found to appear HLA-restricted, with HLA associations seemingly driven largely by CMV exposure. According to a later genetic analysis, donors in an Asian-associated ancestry cluster had fewer N-insertions in productive TCRs than the roughly 670-donor mean. A later genetic analysis associated a missense DCLRE1C variant with V-gene and J-gene trimming of TCR beta chains, and an independent cohort replicated the association. In a later analysis, several top co-occurrence clusters were reported to appear linked to parvovirus B19, influenza, CMV and Epstein-Barr virus.

The library was generated by the immunoSEQ multiplex PCR assay. The multiplex PCR relied on a mix of 60 forward primers for TCR Vbeta segments and 13 reverse primers for TCR Jbeta segments. The CDR3 region of rearranged TCR beta genes was amplified from genomic DNA with a multiplex PCR assay. Amplified TCR beta libraries were sequenced as 87-base-pair reads on the Illumina HiSeq System. The published analysis was carried out like this. A later analysis tallied roughly 78 million unique TCR beta chains across the 666 repertoires, and approximately 12 million of those chains were shared by two or more donors. Raw reads were error-corrected and collapsed into unique sequences by a nearest-neighbor algorithm in which closely related sequences were merged to remove PCR and sequencing errors. CDR3 sequences were aligned to IMGT reference sequences to assign V, D and J gene segments. Each retained sequence needed at least a six-nucleotide match to both a V gene segment and a J gene segment. A rearrangement counted as productive if the CDR3 had no stop codons and remained in frame with V and J, and every other rearrangement counted as non-productive. CDR3 was defined according to IMGT convention as the region running from the second conserved V-encoded cysteine to the conserved J-encoded phenylalanine. Sequences without an unambiguous match to a single V gene segment were excluded from the earlier analysis of approximately 600 of the donors. An earlier analysis of 587 of the donors classified V segments as functional when productive rearrangements were above 56.7% and as segregating when the standard deviation between donors was above 5%. A statistical classification framework was built to diagnose cytomegalovirus status from the catalog of TCR beta chain sequences. V and J gene assignment, in a later analysis, came from comparing TCR nucleotide sequences with IMGT/GENE-DB human TR gene sequences. A later analysis assigned CDR3 sequences and most-parsimonious VDJ recombination scenarios with the TCRdist pipeline. In a later analysis, each TCR beta chain was defined by its CDR3 amino acid sequence together with its V-gene family, and reads without a unique V-gene family were excluded. As a way to deal with suspected cross-contamination and a sequencing artifact, a later analysis dropped approximately 590 nucleotide sequences that were highly shared and had low generation probability. For each public chain, a later analysis derived a clonal expansion index from normalized ranks of inferred template counts within each repertoire. A later analysis computed generation probabilities with a VDJ recombination model fitted to out-of-frame rearrangements, and checked the results against IGoR. In a later analysis, TCR-TCR, TCR-HLA and TCR-CMV co-occurrence was scored with hypergeometric tests, and a repertoire-size bias correction was applied to TCR pairs. A later analysis estimated false discovery rates by permuting HLA or CMV assignments 20 times. In a later analysis, co-occurring TCRs were grouped with DBSCAN, and TCRdist sequence similarity was added when clustering was performed within HLA-allele-positive subsets. Repertoires with fewer than 30,000 or more than 120,000 public chains, plus five repertoires with anomalous nucleotide sharing, were excluded from co-occurrence clustering. TCRdb retrieved this table from immuneACCESS and kept in-frame rearrangements only. Not all clones are present; in checked studies, unresolved V genes account for under half, and no reason is known for the remainder. The DNA was the basis for D and trimming; V, J and clone size are from that table. The table of this sample itemizes around 33,000 clones. The ten most abundant clones make up around 3.6% of the sample.

Of note for this clone: Its cognate antigen has yet to be identified.

The cohort was made up of 666 healthy bone marrow donors. At the time of sampling, every cohort member was nominally healthy, though immune exposures that went unrecorded were likely present. The donor was CMV seronegative and belonged to the group of 352 seronegative cohort members. Each donor provided a peripheral blood sample, and peripheral blood mononuclear cells were used for TCR beta sequencing. Genomic DNA extraction from the blood cell samples was performed with the Qiagen DNeasy Blood Extraction Kit. The germline V gene (reference sequence) provides CDR1 SGHNT and CDR2 YYREEE. Trimming accounts for 0 bases at V and 8 bases at J, while the number of junction bases matched to no gene is 9. Its CDR3 holds 16 amino acids, cysteine through phenylalanine. Of all the DNA, just the CDR3 is kept, 48 bases in frame from base 1.

The sequence is built from TRBV5-4 and TRBJ2-3; 10 of the junction bases match TRBD2. This TCR derives from a man between 35 and 55 years old in good health and CMV-seronegative. Sequenced material: PBMCs. The CDR3 reads CASSLDRAGGPGTQYF. The DNA sequence reads TGTGCCAGCAGCTTGGATCGAGCGGGAGGGCCAGGTACGCAGTATTTT.